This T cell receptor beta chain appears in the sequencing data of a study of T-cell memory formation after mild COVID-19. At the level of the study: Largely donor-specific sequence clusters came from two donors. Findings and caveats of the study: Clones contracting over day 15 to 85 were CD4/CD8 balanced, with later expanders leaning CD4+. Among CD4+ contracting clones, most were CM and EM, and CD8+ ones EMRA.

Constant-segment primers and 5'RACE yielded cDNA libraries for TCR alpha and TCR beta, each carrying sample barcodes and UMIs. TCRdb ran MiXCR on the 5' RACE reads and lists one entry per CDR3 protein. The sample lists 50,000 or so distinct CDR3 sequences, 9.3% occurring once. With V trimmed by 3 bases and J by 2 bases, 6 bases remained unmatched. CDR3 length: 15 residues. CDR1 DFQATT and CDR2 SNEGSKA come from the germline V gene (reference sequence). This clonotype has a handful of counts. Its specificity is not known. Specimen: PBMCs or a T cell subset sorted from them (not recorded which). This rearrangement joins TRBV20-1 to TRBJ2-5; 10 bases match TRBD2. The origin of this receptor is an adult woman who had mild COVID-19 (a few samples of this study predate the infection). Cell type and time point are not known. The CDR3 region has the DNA TGCAGTGCTAGTGGGCTAGCGGGAGCGCAAGAGACCCAGTACTTC. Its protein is CSASGLAGAQETQYF.